These T cell receptor beta chains were read from a single sample in a study of control samples from healthy donors and cancer patients. TCRdb keeps only in-frame clones here, not all; method: immunoSEQ multiplex PCR. The sample lists around 130,000 clones; 75% to 95% were seen once. The sequenced sample was blood. These receptors all stem from a man aged 18 to 29 in good health. The CDR3 runs from the conserved cysteine through the conserved F or W.

v_gene: TRBV15; j_gene: TRBJ2-1; CDR3aa: CATSIQGSYNEQFF
v_gene: TRBV20-1; j_gene: TRBJ2-5; CDR3aa: CSASWGGGIGETQYF
v_gene: TRBV21-1; j_gene: TRBJ1-1; CDR3aa: CASSKATGQGTEAFF
v_gene: TRBV11-3; j_gene: TRBJ2-7; CDR3aa: CASSPTGTEQYF
v_gene: TRBV19; j_gene: TRBJ1-5; CDR3aa: CASSISAGFRHF
v_gene: TRBV6-5; j_gene: TRBJ1-2; CDR3aa: CASNNPGLSYGYTF
v_gene: TRBV14; j_gene: TRBJ2-7; CDR3aa: CASSPLRQQYEQYF
v_gene: TRBV20-1; j_gene: TRBJ1-1; CDR3aa: CSAKGGVKAFF
v_gene: TRBV3-1/TRBV3-2; j_gene: TRBJ2-1; CDR3aa: CASSQDGRGGGDEQFF
v_gene: TRBV6-4; j_gene: TRBJ2-1; CDR3aa: CASSEALGGNEQFF
v_gene: TRBV9; j_gene: TRBJ1-3; CDR3aa: CASSVGRSGDTIYF
v_gene: TRBV4-1; j_gene: TRBJ2-2; CDR3aa: CASSQAGGANTGELFF
v_gene: TRBV9; j_gene: TRBJ1-1; CDR3aa: CASSVTANTEAFF
v_gene: TRBV9; j_gene: TRBJ1-3; CDR3aa: CASSVGRTSGNTIYF
v_gene: TRBV9; j_gene: TRBJ1-6; CDR3aa: CASSVRVYNSPLHF
v_gene: TRBV10-3; j_gene: TRBJ1-5; CDR3aa: CAISEGQGSVQPQHF
v_gene: TRBV11-2; j_gene: TRBJ2-3; CDR3aa: CASSLVGWSASTDTQYF
v_gene: TRBV3-1/TRBV3-2; j_gene: TRBJ1-2; CDR3aa: CASSTYRAVLGYTF
v_gene: TRBV14; j_gene: TRBJ2-1; CDR3aa: CASSARQFNEQFF
v_gene: TRBV21-1; j_gene: TRBJ2-2; CDR3aa: CASSKAWTANTGELFF
v_gene: TRBV6-2/TRBV6-3; j_gene: TRBJ1-5; CDR3aa: CASSVNSNQPQHF
v_gene: TRBV7-3; j_gene: TRBJ1-3; CDR3aa: CASSQSRGNTIYF
v_gene: TRBV6-5; j_gene: TRBJ1-4; CDR3aa: CASSPVRGKEKLFF
v_gene: TRBV6-5; j_gene: TRBJ1-4; CDR3aa: CASSYLAVPNEKLFF
v_gene: TRBV11-2; j_gene: TRBJ1-2; CDR3aa: CASSLTGTANYGYTF
v_gene: TRBV6-2/TRBV6-3; j_gene: TRBJ1-6; CDR3aa: CASSYSISAGTYNSPLHF
v_gene: TRBV9; j_gene: TRBJ1-2; CDR3aa: CASSVATVYDNYGYTF
v_gene: TRBV24-1; j_gene: TRBJ1-1; CDR3aa: CATSDRLNTEAFF
v_gene: TRBV10-3; j_gene: TRBJ1-1; CDR3aa: CAIRAGTVNTEAFF
v_gene: TRBV5-1; j_gene: TRBJ1-5; CDR3aa: CASSTGGANQPQHF
v_gene: TRBV5-4; j_gene: TRBJ1-2; CDR3aa: CASSLDQDYGYTF
v_gene: TRBV7-9; j_gene: TRBJ1-6; CDR3aa: CASSLGLAGSPLHF
v_gene: TRBV30; j_gene: TRBJ2-7; CDR3aa: CAWNRGSSYEQYF
v_gene: TRBV7-3; j_gene: TRBJ2-2; CDR3aa: CASSPKGTGGNTGELFF
v_gene: TRBV27; j_gene: TRBJ2-1; CDR3aa: CASSAKQGILYNEQFF
v_gene: TRBV5-4; j_gene: TRBJ2-7; CDR3aa: CASSLRDEQYF
v_gene: TRBV2; j_gene: TRBJ1-4; CDR3aa: CASSDRTGTNEKLFF
v_gene: TRBV9; j_gene: TRBJ2-3; CDR3aa: CASSVAPHVPSTDTQYF
v_gene: TRBV7-2; j_gene: TRBJ2-4; CDR3aa: CASSLGGLADIKNIQYF
v_gene: TRBV7-2; j_gene: TRBJ2-5; CDR3aa: CASSRSGQETQYF
v_gene: TRBV6-6; j_gene: TRBJ1-1; CDR3aa: CASSNNRDANTEAFF
v_gene: TRBV7-7; j_gene: TRBJ2-2; CDR3aa: CASSRAGGRSGAGELFF
v_gene: TRBV5-1; j_gene: TRBJ2-1; CDR3aa: CASSFLAGVNEQFF
v_gene: TRBV10-3; j_gene: TRBJ2-3; CDR3aa: CAIKDLEGTDTQYF
v_gene: TRBV2; j_gene: TRBJ2-6; CDR3aa: CASRARQGPTGANVLTF
v_gene: TRBV12-3/TRBV12-4; j_gene: TRBJ2-7; CDR3aa: CASSRDRGYEQYF
v_gene: TRBV9; j_gene: TRBJ2-5; CDR3aa: CASSAERDSQETQYF
v_gene: TRBV27; j_gene: TRBJ1-5; CDR3aa: CASRPGYSNQPQHF
v_gene: TRBV4-1; j_gene: TRBJ2-7; CDR3aa: CASSQDRLYEQYF
v_gene: TRBV6-5; j_gene: TRBJ1-2; CDR3aa: CASSYSTGRGYTF
v_gene: TRBV30; j_gene: TRBJ1-2; CDR3aa: CACDRGLYGYTF
v_gene: TRBV5-1; j_gene: TRBJ2-7; CDR3aa: CASSLAGDEQYF
v_gene: TRBV19; j_gene: TRBJ2-6; CDR3aa: CASRDPGRGNVLTF
v_gene: TRBV5-5; j_gene: TRBJ1-4; CDR3aa: CASSKPGQGDNEKLFF
v_gene: TRBV19; j_gene: TRBJ1-1; CDR3aa: CASSQGLGTEAFF
v_gene: TRBV5-1; j_gene: TRBJ1-2; CDR3aa: CASSLRGKGYTF
v_gene: TRBV18; j_gene: TRBJ1-1; CDR3aa: CASLAVSGGTEAFF